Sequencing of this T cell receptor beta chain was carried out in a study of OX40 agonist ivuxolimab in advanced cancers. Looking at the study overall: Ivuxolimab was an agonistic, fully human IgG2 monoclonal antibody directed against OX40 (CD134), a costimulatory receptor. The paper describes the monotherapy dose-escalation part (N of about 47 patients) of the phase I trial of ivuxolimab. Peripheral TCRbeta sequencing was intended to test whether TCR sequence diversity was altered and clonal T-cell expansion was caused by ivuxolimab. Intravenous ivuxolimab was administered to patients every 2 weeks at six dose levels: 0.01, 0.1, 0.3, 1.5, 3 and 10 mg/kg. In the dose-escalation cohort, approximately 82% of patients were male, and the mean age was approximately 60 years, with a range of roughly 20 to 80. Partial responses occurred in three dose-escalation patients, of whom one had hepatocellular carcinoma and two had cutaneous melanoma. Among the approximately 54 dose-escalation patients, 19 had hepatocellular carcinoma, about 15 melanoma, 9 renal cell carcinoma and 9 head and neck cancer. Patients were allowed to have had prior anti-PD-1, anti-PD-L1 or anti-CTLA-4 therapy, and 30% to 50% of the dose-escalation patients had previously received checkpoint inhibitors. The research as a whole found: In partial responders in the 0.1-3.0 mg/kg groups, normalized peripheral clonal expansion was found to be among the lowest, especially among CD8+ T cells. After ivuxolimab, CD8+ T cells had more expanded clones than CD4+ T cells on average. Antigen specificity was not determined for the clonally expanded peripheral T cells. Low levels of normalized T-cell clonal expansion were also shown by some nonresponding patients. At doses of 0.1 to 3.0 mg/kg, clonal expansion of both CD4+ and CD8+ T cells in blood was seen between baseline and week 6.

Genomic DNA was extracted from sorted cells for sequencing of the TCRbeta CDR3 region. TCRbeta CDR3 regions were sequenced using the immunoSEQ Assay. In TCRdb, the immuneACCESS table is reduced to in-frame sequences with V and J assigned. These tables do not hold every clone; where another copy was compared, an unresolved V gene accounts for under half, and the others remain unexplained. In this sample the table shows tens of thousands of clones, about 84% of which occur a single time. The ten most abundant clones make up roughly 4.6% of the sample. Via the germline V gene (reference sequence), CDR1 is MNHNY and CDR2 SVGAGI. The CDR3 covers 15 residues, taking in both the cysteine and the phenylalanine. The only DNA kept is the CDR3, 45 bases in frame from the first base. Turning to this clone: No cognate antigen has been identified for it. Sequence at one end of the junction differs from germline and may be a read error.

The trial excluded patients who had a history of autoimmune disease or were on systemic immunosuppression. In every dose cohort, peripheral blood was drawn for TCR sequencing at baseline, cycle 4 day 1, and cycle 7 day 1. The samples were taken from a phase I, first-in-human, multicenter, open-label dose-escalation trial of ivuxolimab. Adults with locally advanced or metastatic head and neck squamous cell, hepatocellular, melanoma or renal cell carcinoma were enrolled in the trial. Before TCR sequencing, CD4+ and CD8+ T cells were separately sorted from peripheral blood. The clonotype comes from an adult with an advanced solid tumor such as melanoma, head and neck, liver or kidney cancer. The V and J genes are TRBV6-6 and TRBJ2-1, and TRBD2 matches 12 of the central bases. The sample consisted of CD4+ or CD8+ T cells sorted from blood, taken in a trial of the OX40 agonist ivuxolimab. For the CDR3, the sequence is CASSDSTSGSNEQFF. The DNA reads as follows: TGTGCCAGCAGTGACTCGACTAGCGGGAGCAATGAGCAGTTCTTC.